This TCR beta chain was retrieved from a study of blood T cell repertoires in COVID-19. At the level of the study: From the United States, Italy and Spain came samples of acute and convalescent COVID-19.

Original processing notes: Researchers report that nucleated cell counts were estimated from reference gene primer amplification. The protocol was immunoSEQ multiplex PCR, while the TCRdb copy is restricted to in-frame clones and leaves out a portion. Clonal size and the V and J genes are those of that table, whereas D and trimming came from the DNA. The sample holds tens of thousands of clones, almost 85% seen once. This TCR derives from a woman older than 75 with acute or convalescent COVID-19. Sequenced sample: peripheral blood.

The CDR3 region is CASSLGWAGGTDTQYF. In DNA, the CDR3 is TGTGCCAGCAGCTTAGGTTGGGCAGGGGGGACAGATACGCAGTATTTT. The V gene is TRBV7-9, the J gene TRBJ2-3, with a possible D match to TRBD1 (7 bases). CDR1 and CDR2 (germline): SEHNR, FQNEAQ (reference sequence). The V end was cut by 1 base, the J end by 3 bases, with 14 bases between. The CDR3 covers 16 residues.